The 10 T cell receptor beta chains presented below share a single source sample, sequenced in a study of blood T cell repertoires in COVID-19. Some clones are missing from TCRdb's copy, which holds only in-frame ones; the method was immunoSEQ multiplex PCR. This sample has 200,000 to 250,000 clones; under 90% occur once, and the top ten carry roughly 5%. Input material: PBMCs or T cells enriched from blood (not recorded which). Source of these receptors: a woman between 50 and 59 years old who had been exposed to COVID-19.

This clone has just one count. This rearrangement joins TRBV2 to TRBJ1-5; TRBD1 is a possible D gene (5 bases). Germline CDR1 reads SNHLY; CDR2 reads FYNNEI. CDR3 size: 12 residues. The germline V and J ends were trimmed by 7 bases and 2 bases, with 6 bases remaining between them. The CDR3 DNA is TGTGCCAGCAAGACAGGCAATCAGCCCCAGCATTTT. Translation gives CASKTGNQPQHF.

V gene TRBV9 combines with J gene TRBJ2-2; 8 bases fit TRBD1. J was trimmed by 4 bases and V by 2 bases; bases with no gene match: 1. The CDR3 loop spans 14 amino acids. Germline values: CDR1 SGDLS, CDR2 YYNGEE. The CDR3 here is CASSVGTGTGELFF. CDR3 nucleotide sequence: TGTGCCAGCAGCGTGGGGACAGGCACCGGGGAGCTGTTTTTT.

The chain links TRBV5-6 to TRBJ2-2; the D gene is possibly TRBD2 (5 bases). Trimming cost V 0 bases and J 6 bases, with 15 bases left between them. The CDR3 has 16 amino acids. The germline V gene has CDR1 SGHDT and CDR2 YYEEEE. As DNA, the CDR3 is TGTGCCAGCAGCTTGGAAAGGCTAGCTGGTGCCGGGGAGCTGTTTTTT. Translated, it gives CASSLERLAGAGELFF. The complete variable domain, with remaining parts taken from reference TRBV5-6 and TRBJ2-2, reads DAGVTQSPTHLIKTRGQQVTLRCSPKSGHDTVSWYQQALGQGPQFIFQYYEEEERQRGNFPDRFSGHQFPNYSSELNVNALLLGDSALYLCASSLERLAGAGELFFGEGSRLTVL.

The CDR3, as DNA: TGTGCCAGCAGAACACCAGACTATGGCTACACCTTC. Its protein product is CASRTPDYGYTF. This rearrangement joins TRBV25-1 to TRBJ1-2; D is undetermined. The germline gives CDR1 MGHDK, CDR2 SYGVNS. The CDR3 covers 12 residues. The V gene lost 6 bases and the J gene lost 3 bases, with 8 bases spanning the gap.

The rearrangement uses TRBV7-9 and TRBJ1-6; 9 bases are shared with TRBD1. With 3 bases clipped from V and 9 bases from J, the junction kept 6 bases outside the gene matches. The germline V gene has CDR1 SEHNR and CDR2 FQNEAQ (reference sequence). The CDR3 has 15 residues. CDR3 sequence reads: CASSLGGQGTSPLHF. In DNA form, the CDR3 reads TGTGCCAGCAGCTTGGGGGGACAGGGTACTTCACCCCTCCACTTT. The full variable domain, with the rest looked up from reference TRBV7-9 and TRBJ1-6, is DTGVSQNPRHKITKRGQNVTFRCDPISEHNRLYWYRQTLGQGPEFLTYFQNEAQLEKSRLLSDRFSAERPKGSFSTLEIQRTEQGDSAMYLCASSLGGQGTSPLHFGNGTRLTVT.

The gene calls are TRBV5-3 and TRBJ1-1; D is possibly TRBD1 (5 bases). TRBV5-3 is an ORF, and what it does is uncertain. Deletions cut 5 bases from V and 4 bases from J, with 18 bases between. The length of the CDR3 is 15 residues. CDR3 nucleotides: TGTGCCAGAAGGAAGTGTAGGGGCTTTGGCACTGAAGCTTTCTTT. Translation: CARRKCRGFGTEAFF.

The V call is TRBV28, the J call TRBJ2-2; the D gene is possibly TRBD2 (5 bases). The CDR3 extends over 19 amino acids. With 2 bases removed from V and 9 bases from J, the gap between germline ends came to 28 bases. Per germline, CDR1 MDHEN and CDR2 SYDVKM. The CDR3 DNA sequence: TGTGCCAGCAGTTTACCCGGGATCGATCACAAAACCCGCAGCTGGGAGCTGTTTTTT. Protein sequence: CASSLPGIDHKTRSWELFF.

The chain combines TRBV5-1 with TRBJ2-1; maybe TRBD2 (6 bases). Germline values: CDR1 SGHRS, CDR2 YFSETQ. V was clipped by 4 bases and J by 3 bases, with 14 bases between them. The CDR3 is made up of 15 amino acids. The CDR3 DNA reads TGCGCCAGCAGCCTCGGGACTGCCAGCTACAATGAGCAGTTCTTC. Its translation is CASSLGTASYNEQFF.

The rearrangement links TRBV7-9 to TRBJ2-1; 11 bases map to TRBD2. Germline V lookup: CDR1 SEHNR, CDR2 FQNEAQ (reference sequence). V lost 5 bases, J lost 7 bases, and 7 bases stayed unmatched. This CDR3 is 15 amino acids long. The CDR3 DNA sequence: TGTGCCAGCAGCAGGACTAGCGGGTGGGGAAATGAGCAGTTCTTC. This gives the protein CASSRTSGWGNEQFF.

This clone was recorded a few times. The chain is built from TRBV6-5 and TRBJ1-2, with TRBD1 identical over 7 bases. J lost 4 bases, V lost 6 bases, and 5 bases had no gene match. CDR1 MNHEY and CDR2 SVGAGI come from the germline V gene. The CDR3 loop spans 13 amino acids. The CDR3 here is CASSQTGFYGYTF. Written as DNA, the CDR3 is TGTGCCAGCAGCCAGACAGGGTTCTATGGCTACACCTTC.